This is a list of T cell receptor beta chains from one sample in a study of T cells in pancreatic ductal adenocarcinoma. Produced via immunoSEQ multiplex PCR; TCRdb's table is partial and in-frame only. This sample has more than 25,000 clones, with 85% to 95% found just once. The source material was PBMCs. These receptors came from a human donor with pancreatic ductal adenocarcinoma. Both conserved end residues are part of each CDR3. A D gene is named only where the DNA matches it firmly. Clone sizes are given selectively: once, few, many, or a class where the clone is expanded.

j_call clone_size d_call v_call cdr3_aa cdr3_nt
TRBJ2-4 - - TRBV27 CASSSGGTFKNIQYF TGTGCCAGCAGTTCGGGCGGGACGTTCAAAAACATTCAGTACTTC
TRBJ2-1 - TRBD2 TRBV6-4 CASSEYPGLAGELRGEQFF TGTGCCAGCAGTGAGTACCCGGGACTAGCGGGAGAATTGAGGGGTGAGCAGTTCTTC
TRBJ2-1 - - TRBV6-5 CASSYSSNEQFF TGTGCCAGCAGTTACTCGAGCAATGAGCAGTTCTTC
TRBJ2-7 - TRBD2 TRBV4-2 CASSLAAGGPYEQYF TGTGCCAGCAGCTTGGCAGCGGGAGGGCCTTACGAGCAGTACTTC
TRBJ2-3 - - TRBV30 CAWSAGGMSSTQYF TGTGCCTGGAGTGCCGGGGGCATGAGTTCTACGCAGTATTTT
TRBJ2-2 - - TRBV5-1 CASRAPQGGYFTGELFF TGCGCCAGCAGGGCCCCCCAGGGAGGATACTTTACCGGGGAGCTGTTTTTT
TRBJ2-7 - - TRBV11-3 CASSLHYEQYF TGTGCCAGCAGCTTACACTACGAGCAGTACTTC
TRBJ1-4 - TRBD1 TRBV7-2 CASSPDRGGEKLFF TGTGCCAGCAGCCCGGACAGGGGGGGAGAAAAACTGTTTTTT
TRBJ2-7 - TRBD2 TRBV13 CASSITSGRYLALSEQYF TGTGCCAGCAGCATTACTAGCGGGAGGTACCTGGCTCTGTCCGAGCAGTACTTC
TRBJ2-1 - - TRBV7-3 CASSLMPRGLEDNEQFF TGTGCCAGCAGCTTAATGCCCCGGGGACTGGAGGACAATGAGCAGTTCTTC
TRBJ1-2 - - TRBV5-6 CASAIPGNSKSYGYTF TGTGCCAGCGCGATACCCGGGAACAGCAAAAGCTATGGCTACACCTTC
TRBJ1-1 - - TRBV28 CASSPSPLNTEAFF TGTGCCAGCAGCCCCTCACCTCTGAACACTGAAGCTTTCTTT
TRBJ2-5 few TRBD1 TRBV27 CASSKGTGGAETQYF TGTGCCAGCAGCAAAGGGACAGGGGGAGCAGAGACCCAGTACTTC
TRBJ2-1 - TRBD2 TRBV23-1 CASSQNGGRDNEQFF TGCGCCAGCAGTCAAAATGGCGGGAGGGATAATGAGCAGTTCTTC
TRBJ1-2 few - TRBV7-2 CASSLVSGNYGYTF TGTGCCAGCAGCTTAGTATCTGGGAACTATGGCTACACCTTC
TRBJ2-2 - TRBD2 TRBV11-2 CASSPLAGASTGELFF TGTGCCAGCAGCCCATTAGCGGGAGCGAGCACCGGGGAGCTGTTTTTT
TRBJ2-1 - - TRBV20-1 CSATSGLQFF TGCAGTGCTACCAGCGGATTGCAGTTCTTC
TRBJ2-6 - - TRBV18 CASSPVMGAGANVLTF TGTGCCAGCTCACCGGTTATGGGGGCGGGGGCCAACGTCCTGACTTTC
TRBJ2-4 - - TRBV28 CASSSQGLAKNIQYF TGTGCCAGCAGTTCCCAGGGTTTAGCCAAAAACATTCAGTACTTC
TRBJ1-3 few - TRBV7-6 CASSLWVGEGGNTIYF TGTGCCAGCAGCTTGTGGGTGGGGGAAGGTGGAAACACCATATATTTT
TRBJ2-7 - TRBD1 TRBV30 CAWSVGTGLIYEQYF TGTGCCTGGAGTGTAGGGACAGGGCTTATCTACGAGCAGTACTTC
TRBJ2-2 - - TRBV28 CASSLRGFYIGELFF TGTGCCAGCAGTTTAAGGGGATTTTACATCGGGGAGCTGTTTTTT
TRBJ2-4 - - TRBV2 CASNVPGSAKNIQYF TGTGCCAGCAACGTGCCGGGGTCAGCCAAAAACATTCAGTACTTC
TRBJ2-5 - - TRBV5-6 CASSKAGLGPDQETQYF TGTGCCAGCAGCAAAGCTGGTTTGGGCCCCGATCAAGAGACCCAGTACTTC
TRBJ2-7 - TRBD2 TRBV2 CASSTTSGSGYF TGTGCCAGCAGCACTACTAGCGGCAGCGGGTACTTC
TRBJ1-1 once - TRBV19 CASSRQARNTEAFF TGTGCCAGTAGCCGACAGGCCAGGAACACTGAAGCTTTCTTT
TRBJ1-2 - - TRBV2 CASSATLYGHTF TGTGCCAGCAGCGCGACTTTATATGGCCACACCTTC
TRBJ1-1 - - TRBV28 CASSLRRQQNTEAFF TGTGCCAGCAGTTTACGGAGACAGCAGAACACTGAAGCTTTCTTT
TRBJ2-3 - TRBD1 TRBV23-1 CASSQSGQGGDTQYF TGCGCCAGCAGTCAATCCGGACAGGGTGGGGATACGCAGTATTTT
TRBJ1-3 - TRBD1 TRBV4-1 CASRRTTSGTGSVDTIYF TGCGCCAGCAGGCGAACAACCTCCGGGACAGGGAGCGTTGACACCATATATTTT
TRBJ2-3 - TRBD2 TRBV7-9 CASSFRSGRPDTQYF TGTGCCAGCAGCTTCCGTAGCGGGAGGCCAGATACGCAGTATTTT
TRBJ1-1 - - TRBV5-5 CASSPEGRPNTEAFF TGTGCCAGCAGCCCGGAGGGCAGACCGAACACTGAAGCTTTCTTT